Below are 14 T cell receptor beta chains sequenced from a single sample in a study of long-term antiretroviral therapy in people with HIV. Sequencing used immunoSEQ v3.0 at survey level. Here immunoSEQ multiplex PCR was the method, and the copy in TCRdb shows in-frame clones only, minus some. In the table there are about 27,000 clones, around 83% of which are singletons. The source was unsorted PBMCs, collected 2.9 years after starting antiretroviral therapy. The receptors originated from a man in his fifties with HIV.

This chain connects TRBV13 to TRBJ1-5; D gene uncertain. CDR1 is PRHDT and CDR2 is FYEKMQ in the germline V gene (reference sequence). V lost 4 bases and J lost 4, with 5 bases in between. The CDR3 extends over 12 amino acids. The CDR3 is CASSSRNQPQHF. The CDR3 bases are TGTGCCAGCAGCTCACGAAATCAGCCCCAGCATTTT. The variable domain in full, completed from reference TRBV13 and TRBJ1-5, reads AAGVIQSPRHLIKEKRETATLKCYPIPRHDTVYWYQQGPGQDPQFLISFYEKMQSDKGSIPDRFSAQQFSDYHSELNMSSLELGDSALYFCASSSRNQPQHFGDGTRLSIL.

The rearrangement links TRBV29-1 to TRBJ2-2, with a possible D match to TRBD1 (5 bases). The CDR3 length is 12 residues. V was pared by 4 bases and J by 5 bases, with 8 bases between. Germline V gives CDR1 SQVTM, CDR2 ANQGSEA. CDR3 nucleotides: TGCAGCGTTGCCAGGGAAACCGGGGAGCTGTTTTTT. This sequence encodes CSVARETGELFF.

This clone appeared a few times. The gene calls are TRBV4-1 and TRBJ1-2, with D tentatively TRBD1 (5 bases). The germline V gene has CDR1 MGHRA and CDR2 YSYEKL. CDR3 length: 15 residues. Trimming pared 1 base from V and 8 bases from J, leaving 17 bases between. CDR3 coding DNA: TGCGCCAGCAGCCAAGGGCCCCGCAGGGATGGGGGCTACACCTTC. Its protein is CASSQGPRRDGGYTF.

J is TRBJ2-1 and V is TRBV19; 7 positions match TRBD1. CDR1 is LNHDA, CDR2 SQIVND, per germline (reference sequence). The CDR3 is made up of 13 amino acids. The ends lost 5 bases at V and 7 bases at J; junction bases unmatched: 5. CDR3 nucleotides: TGTGCCAGTAGTGCTACGACAGGGAATGAGCAGTTCTTC. Protein sequence: CASSATTGNEQFF.

This chain connects TRBV11-2 to TRBJ2-3; TRBD1 matches at 10 bases. CDR1 is SGHAT and CDR2 is FQNNGV in the germline V gene. J lost 4 bases, V lost 3 bases, and 4 bases had no gene match. There are 15 residues in the CDR3. CDR3 protein: CASSFRQGASDTQYF. The CDR3 coding sequence is TGTGCCAGCAGCTTTAGACAGGGGGCTTCAGATACGCAGTATTTT.

The rearrangement joins TRBV2 to TRBJ1-1; TRBD1 might be the D (5 bases). Per the germline V gene, CDR1 is SNHLY and CDR2 is FYNNEI. V lost 7 bases and J lost 1, with 13 bases in between. The CDR3 sequence is 14 residues long. The CDR3 spells CASTLEGKNTEAFF. The CDR3 coding sequence is TGTGCCAGCACCCTGGAGGGGAAGAACACTGAAGCTTTCTTT. Based on the CDR3 plus reference TRBV2 and TRBJ1-1, the full variable domain is EPEVTQTPSHQVTQMGQEVILRCVPISNHLYFYWYRQILGQKVEFLVSFYNNEISEKSEIFDDQFSVERPDGSNFTLKIRSTKLEDSAMYFCASTLEGKNTEAFFGQGTRLTVV.

This rearrangement joins TRBV5-1 to TRBJ2-1, with TRBD2 matching over 11 bases. J gave up 8 bases and V 0 bases, and 4 bases lay outside the gene matches. Germline V gene data show CDR1 as SGHRS and CDR2 as YFSETQ. CDR3 size: 15 residues. In DNA, the CDR3 is TGCGCCAGCAGCTTGGACGGGACTAGCGGCCATGAGCAGTTCTTC. This codes for CASSLDGTSGHEQFF.

This sequence joins TRBV6-5 and TRBJ2-3; D may match TRBD1 or TRBD2 (6 bases each). V was clipped by 4 bases and J by 3 bases, with 14 bases between them. CDR3 length: 15 residues. Per germline, CDR1 MNHEY and CDR2 SVGAGI. Here the CDR3 DNA reads TGTGCCAGCAGTTGGGGGGCCGAGGGGACAGATACGCAGTATTTT. Its translation: CASSWGAEGTDTQYF.

This rearrangement joins TRBV27 to TRBJ1-3; D ambiguous. V dropped 6 bases and J dropped 2 bases, with 8 bases sitting between them. CDR1 MNHEY and CDR2 SMNVEV come from the germline V gene (reference sequence). CDR3 size: 13 residues. The CDR3 DNA reads as TGTGCCAGCAGACCTGGGGCTGGAAACACCATATATTTT. It yields the protein CASRPGAGNTIYF.

V and J are TRBV27 and TRBJ2-7; 8 bases are shared with TRBD1. The CDR3 is 15 residues long. Germline V gene sequence: CDR1 MNHEY, CDR2 SMNVEV (reference sequence). V lost 5 bases, J lost 4 bases, and 10 bases stayed unmatched. CDR3 bases: TGTGCCAGCAGTCCTCCGGGACAGGTGTTGTACGAGCAGTACTTC. Translated: CASSPPGQVLYEQYF.

This clone was detected a few times. This chain uses TRBV28 with TRBJ2-4; a possible D gene is TRBD1 (6 bases). V lost 6 bases to trimming and J lost 8 bases, with 20 bases between them. Per the germline V gene, CDR1 is MDHEN and CDR2 is SYDVKM. The length of the CDR3 is 15 residues. The CDR3 loop reads CASSRLRGLRDIQYF. In nucleotides, the CDR3 is TGTGCCAGCAGCCGTCTCAGGGGCCTAAGGGACATTCAGTACTTC.

The chain joins TRBV7-8 to TRBJ2-1; weak D call: TRBD1 (7 bases). The germline V gene has CDR1 SGHVS and CDR2 FQNEAQ. Trimming stripped 5 bases from V and 6 bases from J, with 14 bases between. The CDR3 covers 14 residues. The CDR3 region has the DNA TGTGCCAGCAGCCAAACTCAGGGGGGCAATGAGCAGTTCTTC. This codes for CASSQTQGGNEQFF.

The chain has TRBV7-8 and TRBJ1-1; D possibly corresponds to TRBD1 (6 bases). The CDR3 extends over 15 amino acids. Trimming left V 5 bases short and J 3 bases short, with 16 bases between. Germline values: CDR1 SGHVS, CDR2 FQNEAQ. The CDR3 DNA is TGTGCCAGCAGCCGTAGTGGGGGGCTCGACACTGAAGCTTTCTTT. Protein product: CASSRSGGLDTEAFF.

The J gene is TRBJ1-2, the V gene TRBV6-1; a possible D gene is TRBD1 (6 bases). CDR3 length: 15 amino acids. Trimming removed 4 bases from V and 9 bases from J, with 21 bases in between. Germline CDR1 MNHNS, CDR2 SASEGT. The CDR3 reads CASSVSGDLWRSYTF. As DNA, the CDR3 is TGTGCCAGCAGTGTTTCAGGGGACCTCTGGAGGAGCTACACCTTC.